Following are 12 T cell receptor beta chains from one sample sequenced in a study of cytomegalovirus exposure and HLA in healthy donors. PCR primers comprised 60 Vbeta and 13 Jbeta primers. Using immunoSEQ multiplex PCR, the repertoire was profiled, and TCRdb retains in-frame clones only, with some absent. This table lists 60,000 to 65,000 clones. The source material was PBMCs. The receptors here all came from a woman aged 18-29 years in good health and CMV-seronegative.

V and J are TRBV7-9 and TRBJ2-5; TRBD2 matches at 9 bases. The CDR3 is 16 residues long. Germline V gives CDR1 SEHNR, CDR2 FQNEAQ (reference sequence). V lost 4 bases to trimming and J lost 2 bases; unmatched junction nucleotides: 8. For the CDR3, the DNA is TGTGCCAGCAGCTCCTTGACTAGCGGTTATCAAGAGACCCAGTACTTC. Its translation is CASSSLTSGYQETQYF.

The gene calls are TRBV19 and TRBJ1-1; D gene uncertain. Trimming cost V 1 base and J 2 bases, with 11 bases left between them. The CDR3 extends over 15 amino acids. The germline gives CDR1 LNHDA, CDR2 SQIVND (reference sequence). DNA for the CDR3: TGTGCCAGTAGTATAGGGCAGGTATCAAACACTGAAGCTTTCTTT. Protein product: CASSIGQVSNTEAFF.

J is TRBJ2-2 and V is TRBV6-5; the D is unclear. From germline, CDR1 is MNHEY and CDR2 SVGAGI. Trimming pared 7 bases from V and 1 base from J, leaving 7 bases between. The CDR3 is made up of 13 amino acids. In nucleotides, the CDR3 is TGTGCCAGCACGAAGCTGAACACCGGGGAGCTGTTTTTT. It specifies CASTKLNTGELFF.

This chain links TRBV25-1 with TRBJ2-7; D gene ambiguous. V was trimmed by 3 bases and J by 3 bases, leaving 21 bases between them. The CDR3 totals 17 residues. The germline V gene has CDR1 MGHDK and CDR2 SYGVNS. CDR3 coding DNA: TGTGCCAGCAGTGAGAGTGGGCGTCCGAAAGTAGGCTACGAGCAGTACTTC. This sequence encodes CASSESGRPKVGYEQYF.

The V and J genes are TRBV7-2 and TRBJ1-1; 8 bases align to TRBD1. Losses at the gene ends were 5 bases for V and 1 base for J; bases not matched to a gene: 6. Germline CDR1 and CDR2: SGHTA and FQGNSA. The CDR3 is made up of 15 amino acids. The CDR3 region is CASSTYDRGNTEAFF. The DNA of the CDR3 is TGTGCCAGCAGCACCTATGACAGGGGGAACACTGAAGCTTTCTTT.

The chain is built from TRBV25-1 and TRBJ2-5; D perhaps matches TRBD2 (6 bases). This CDR3 spans 14 amino acids. V lost 6 bases, J lost 2 bases, and 13 bases lay in between. The germline gives CDR1 MGHDK, CDR2 SYGVNS. CDR3 region: CASSGRRGQETQYF. The CDR3 DNA reads TGTGCCAGCAGCGGAAGGAGGGGACAAGAGACCCAGTACTTC.

The chain uses TRBV4-1 and TRBJ2-5, with 10 nucleotides matching TRBD2. CDR1 and CDR2 (germline): MGHRA, YSYEKL. The CDR3 covers 18 residues. J gave up 3 bases and V 2 bases, and 12 bases lay outside the gene matches. The CDR3 DNA follows: TGCGCCAGCAGCCAAAGTCCGTTAGCGGGGGGCCTAGAAGAGACCCAGTACTTC. Its translation is CASSQSPLAGGLEETQYF.

The chain has TRBV5-1 and TRBJ1-1; the match to TRBD1 covers 11 bases. The CDR3 covers 16 residues. J lost 2 bases, V lost 4 bases, and 7 bases had no gene match. The germline CDR1 and CDR2 sequences are SGHRS and YFSETQ. The CDR3 is CASSHGQGAPNTEAFF. Written as DNA, the CDR3 is TGCGCCAGCAGCCACGGACAGGGGGCGCCTAACACTGAAGCTTTCTTT.

The rearrangement links TRBV6-5 to TRBJ2-2, with 8 bases matching TRBD2. This CDR3 contains 15 residues. J gave up 6 bases and V 7 bases, and 10 bases lay outside the gene matches. Per the germline V gene, CDR1 is MNHEY and CDR2 is SVGAGI. CDR3 region: CASTGTSWSPGELFF. CDR3 nucleotide sequence: TGTGCCAGCACCGGGACTAGTTGGAGTCCCGGGGAGCTGTTTTTT.

The DNA of the CDR3 is TGCAGCGTTGAACTCCGTGACAGCCCCTATGGCTACACCTTC. Its protein is CSVELRDSPYGYTF. V gene TRBV29-1 combines with J gene TRBJ1-2; D may be TRBD1 (5 bases). V was clipped by 2 bases and J by 4 bases, with 14 bases between them. This CDR3 has 14 amino acids. Per the germline V gene, CDR1 is SQVTM and CDR2 is ANQGSEA.

The genes are TRBV7-9 and TRBJ1-1, with TRBD1 matching 8 bases. Trimming cost V 7 bases and J 8 bases; bases outside gene matches: 6. There are 12 residues in the CDR3. Germline V CDR1 and CDR2: SEHNR, FQNEAQ (reference sequence). This CDR3 reads CASTGTGAEAFF. DNA for the CDR3: TGTGCCAGCACCGGGACAGGTGCCGAAGCTTTCTTT.

The rearrangement links TRBV11-2 to TRBJ2-2, with a weak D call TRBD2 (5 bases). The CDR3 contains 13 residues. CDR1 and CDR2 (germline): SGHAT, FQNNGV. With 9 bases removed from V and 6 bases from J, the gap between germline ends came to 14 bases. The CDR3 loop reads CASTEGVAGELFF. CDR3 in DNA: TGTGCCAGTACTGAGGGCGTCGCCGGGGAGCTGTTTTTT.